The 17 T cell receptor beta chains listed next were all sequenced from one sample in a study of blood T cell repertoires in COVID-19. Assay used: immunoSEQ multiplex PCR; TCRdb lists only in-frame clones, some missing. The table has 100,000 to 150,000 clones, roughly nine tenths seen once. Sequenced input: peripheral blood. The receptors derive from a woman between 65 and 79 years old with COVID-19, enrolled during active disease.

The CDR3 region has the DNA TGTGCCAGCAGCCCGCGGAGGACTGGAGATACGCAGTATTTT. Protein product: CASSPRRTGDTQYF. The V gene is TRBV6-6, the J gene TRBJ2-3; D perhaps matches TRBD2 (5 bases). The CDR3 is 14 amino acids. Trimming removed 6 bases from V and 5 bases from J, with 15 bases in between. Germline V CDR1 and CDR2: MNHNY, SVGAGI (reference sequence).

This chain connects TRBV28 to TRBJ2-1; no clear D. Germline values: CDR1 MDHEN, CDR2 SYDVKM. V lost 6 bases to trimming and J lost 6 bases, with 12 bases between them. The CDR3 runs to 13 residues. This CDR3 reads CASRANNLNEQFF. In nucleotides, the CDR3 is TGTGCCAGCAGGGCCAATAATCTCAATGAGCAGTTCTTC. Full variable domain (rest looked up from reference TRBV28 and TRBJ2-1): DVKVTQSSRYLVKRTGEKVFLECVQDMDHENMFWYRQDPGLGLRLIYFSYDVKMKEKGDIPEGYSVSREKKERFSLILESASTNQTSMYLCASRANNLNEQFFGPGTRLTVL.

This clone has just a few counts. The chain uses TRBV7-9 and TRBJ2-7; D not certain. The germline gives CDR1 SEHNR, CDR2 FQNEAQ (reference sequence). The CDR3 contains 16 residues. Trimming cost V 6 bases and J 0 bases, with 18 bases left between them. The CDR3 coding sequence is TGTGCCAGCAGACGATTCCCGGGTCGTTACTCCTACGAGCAGTACTTC. Translated: CASRRFPGRYSYEQYF.

This sequence joins TRBV13 and TRBJ1-1, with D unclear. Per the germline V gene, CDR1 is PRHDT and CDR2 is FYEKMQ (reference sequence). The CDR3 contains 17 residues. The V gene lost 0 bases and the J gene lost 4 bases, with 18 bases spanning the gap. CDR3 region: CASSLGVSTPRGTEAFF. In DNA form, the CDR3 reads TGTGCCAGCAGCTTAGGGGTATCCACCCCCCGAGGCACTGAAGCTTTCTTT. Filled out from reference TRBV13 and TRBJ1-1, the complete variable domain reads AAGVIQSPRHLIKEKRETATLKCYPIPRHDTVYWYQQGPGQDPQFLISFYEKMQSDKGSIPDRFSAQQFSDYHSELNMSSLELGDSALYFCASSLGVSTPRGTEAFFGQGTRLTVV.

The V call is TRBV28, the J call TRBJ2-5; 12 bases fit TRBD2. CDR1 is MDHEN and CDR2 is SYDVKM in the germline V gene. The CDR3 runs to 16 residues. V shed 6 bases, J shed 7 bases, and the junction held 12 bases outside the gene matches. The CDR3 DNA sequence: TGTGCCAGCAGGGGAGGACTAGCGGGGATAACAGGGACCCAGTACTTC. Its protein is CASRGGLAGITGTQYF.

The rearrangement joins TRBV4-1 to TRBJ2-1, with 7 positions matching TRBD1. This CDR3 has 15 residues. CDR1 is MGHRA and CDR2 is YSYEKL in the germline V gene. The V gene end was trimmed by 0 bases and the J gene end by 6 bases; junction bases not matched to a gene: 5. The CDR3 DNA sequence: TGCGCCAGCAGCCAAGAGGGGAACAGGGGCAATGAGCAGTTCTTC. Its translation is CASSQEGNRGNEQFF.

V gene TRBV5-1 combines with J gene TRBJ1-2; D is unclear. Germline V gives CDR1 SGHRS, CDR2 YFSETQ. The CDR3 length is 14 residues. Between the trimmed V and J ends, which lost 0 bases and 5 bases, there was a span of 11 bases. In nucleotides, the CDR3 is TGCGCCAGCAGCTTGGCGGGGTCAAGTTATGGCTACACCTTC. Amino acids: CASSLAGSSYGYTF. Drawing the rest from reference TRBV5-1 and TRBJ1-2, the complete variable domain is KAGVTQTPRYLIKTRGQQVTLSCSPISGHRSVSWYQQTPGQGLQFLFEYFSETQRNKGNFPGRFSGRQFSNSRSEMNVSTLELGDSALYLCASSLAGSSYGYTFGSGTRLTVV.

V is TRBV20-1 and J is TRBJ1-5, with 8 bases aligning to TRBD1. The germline gives CDR1 DFQATT, CDR2 SNEGSKA (reference sequence). Trimming took 3 bases from V and 3 from J; bases not matched to a gene: 4. This CDR3 has 14 residues. CDR3 residues: CSASRGQVNQPQHF. CDR3 DNA sequence: TGCAGTGCTAGTCGGGGACAGGTCAATCAGCCCCAGCATTTT.

The genes are TRBV2 and TRBJ1-1; D ambiguous. CDR3 size: 13 residues. Per the germline V gene, CDR1 is SNHLY and CDR2 is FYNNEI. Trimming removed 7 bases from V and 0 bases from J, with 9 bases in between. The DNA for the CDR3 is TGTGCCAGCACCGAGGGTTTGAACACTGAAGCTTTCTTT. Residues: CASTEGLNTEAFF.

The rearrangement joins TRBV6-5 to TRBJ1-1; TRBD1 matches 7 bases. V lost 7 bases to trimming and J lost 3 bases; unmatched junction nucleotides: 11. Germline lookup yields CDR1 MNHEY and CDR2 SVGAGI. There are 15 residues in the CDR3. The CDR3 loop reads CASTPGQPLYTEAFF. As DNA, the CDR3 is TGTGCCAGCACGCCGGGACAGCCACTCTACACTGAAGCTTTCTTT.

In the case of this clone: The junction does not match germline at one end; this may be a read error. The chain recombines TRBV11-2 with TRBJ2-7, with D perhaps TRBD1 (5 bases). CDR1 SGHAT and CDR2 FQNNGV come from the germline V gene. The CDR3 has 12 amino acids. The DNA of the CDR3 is TGTGCCAGCAGCTTATCTAGGGGCGAGGAGTACTTC. Encoded protein: CASSLSRGEEYF. Using reference TRBV11-2 and TRBJ2-7 for the parts outside the CDR3, the full variable domain is EAGVAQSPRYKIIEKRQSVAFWCNPISGHATLYWYQQILGQGPKLLIQFQNNGVVDDSQLPKDRFSAERLKGVDSTLKIQPAKLEDSAVYLCASSLSRGEEYFGPGTRLTVT.

J is TRBJ2-6 and V is TRBV11-2; D uncertain. V was cut by 5 bases and J by 0 bases, with 5 bases left in between. The CDR3 has 14 amino acids. From germline, CDR1 is SGHAT and CDR2 FQNNGV. The CDR3 sequence: CASSPLSGANVLTF. The CDR3, as DNA: TGTGCCAGCAGCCCTCTCTCTGGGGCCAACGTCCTGACTTTC.

This chain uses TRBV29-1 with TRBJ1-2; 7 nucleotides agree with TRBD1. The J segment lost 3 bases and the V segment lost 6 bases, leaving 13 bases of the junction unmatched. The CDR3 extends over 15 amino acids. Germline CDR1 reads SQVTM; CDR2 reads ANQGSEA. DNA of the CDR3: TGCAGCGTGAGACAGGGACTCTTCGCTGACTATGGCTACACCTTC. It encodes CSVRQGLFADYGYTF.

The chain uses TRBV28 and TRBJ1-5; possible D gene TRBD1, 5 bases. The CDR3 consists of 14 residues. Between the trimmed V and J ends, which lost 7 bases and 3 bases, there was a span of 13 bases. Germline loops: CDR1 MDHEN, CDR2 SYDVKM. CDR3 residues: CASNLPGNNQPQHF. In DNA, the CDR3 is TGTGCCAGCAACTTGCCAGGGAACAATCAGCCCCAGCATTTT.

The chain carries TRBV7-9 and TRBJ2-3; weak D call: TRBD2 (5 bases). V dropped 4 bases and J dropped 3 bases, with 11 bases sitting between them. Per the germline V gene, CDR1 is SEHNR and CDR2 is FQNEAQ (reference sequence). The CDR3 covers 14 residues. CDR3 in amino acids: CASSSPRETDTQYF. For the CDR3, the DNA is TGTGCCAGCAGCTCCCCTAGGGAGACAGATACGCAGTATTTT. The full variable domain, with the rest looked up from reference TRBV7-9 and TRBJ2-3, is DTGVSQNPRHKITKRGQNVTFRCDPISEHNRLYWYRQTLGQGPEFLTYFQNEAQLEKSRLLSDRFSAERPKGSFSTLEIQRTEQGDSAMYLCASSSPRETDTQYFGPGTRLTVL.

The chain links TRBV7-6 to TRBJ1-3; TRBD1 matches at 7 bases. Germline V CDR1 and CDR2: SGHVS, FNYEAQ. This CDR3 contains 16 residues. With V trimmed by 0 bases and J by 2 bases, 4 bases remained unmatched. As DNA, the CDR3 is TGTGCCAGCAGCTTAGCGGCCAGGGGGGCTGGAAACACCATATATTTT. It specifies CASSLAARGAGNTIYF.

This clone appeared once. This rearrangement joins TRBV19 to TRBJ1-5; 10 nucleotides align to TRBD1. With V trimmed by 1 base and J by 7 bases, 4 bases remained unmatched. The CDR3 sequence is 15 residues long. The germline CDR1 and CDR2 sequences are LNHDA and SQIVND (reference sequence). The CDR3 nucleotides read TGTGCCAGTAGTATAGGACAGGGGGCTACGCAGCCCCAGCATTTT. Its translation is CASSIGQGATQPQHF.